Shown below are 10 T cell receptor beta chains from a single sample sequenced in a study of T cells in Graves' hyperthyroidism and ophthalmopathy. There were TCR beta CDR3 regions amplified from RNA transcripts. In the first-round RT-PCR of the TCR CDR3, the HTBI primer set was used. TCRdb recomputed calls from the multiplex PCR reads with MiXCR, one row per CDR3 protein. The table shows 560,000 or so distinct CDR3 sequences, with 15% to 20% occurring only once. The sequenced material came from blood. The source is a man aged 40-49 years with Graves' ophthalmopathy.

This clonotype was recorded only once. One end of the junction does not line up with germline, which may come from a read error. The chain combines TRBV27 with TRBJ1-4; the D gene is possibly TRBD1 (6 bases). The CDR3 consists of 12 residues. From germline, CDR1 is MNHEY and CDR2 SMNVEV (reference sequence). CDR3 in amino acids: CASSSQGKKLSF. The CDR3 coding sequence is TGTGCCAGCAGTTCCCAGGGGAAAAAACTGTCTTTT.

This clonotype appeared many times. This rearrangement joins TRBV3-1 to TRBJ2-3, with 9 bases aligning to TRBD2. The CDR3 is made up of 15 amino acids. V dropped 4 bases and J dropped 1; count of bases not matched to a gene: 3. CDR1 LGHDT and CDR2 YNNKEL come from the germline V gene (reference sequence). CDR3 in amino acids: CASSPSGTRTDTQYF. The CDR3 coding sequence is TGTGCCAGCAGCCCTAGCGGGACGCGCACAGATACGCAGTATTTT.

In its sample, this clonotype was seen many times. The chain recombines TRBV5-5 with TRBJ1-5; D unresolved. V shed 4 bases and J shed 0 bases, with 8 bases lying between them. Germline V gene lookup returns CDR1 SGHKS and CDR2 YYEKEE (reference sequence). This CDR3 region has 14 residues. The CDR3 loop is CASSERYSNQPQHF. CDR3 nucleotides: TGTGCCAGCAGCGAGCGCTATAGCAATCAGCCCCAGCATTTT.

This clonotype came up many times. The V and J genes are TRBV9 and TRBJ2-7; D remains ambiguous. Germline V CDR1 and CDR2: SGDLS, YYNGEE. The CDR3 is 15 residues long. Between the trimmed V and J ends, which lost 4 bases and 0 bases, there was a span of 14 bases. CDR3 protein: CASSRSPGVSYEQYF. For the CDR3, the DNA is TGTGCCAGCAGCCGCAGCCCGGGCGTCTCCTACGAGCAGTACTTC.

The chain carries TRBV6-1 and TRBJ2-1, with TRBD2 identical over 15 bases. The CDR3 has 19 amino acids. The junction had 13 bases not matched to a gene; V was cut back by 6 bases and J by 4 bases. CDR1 and CDR2 (germline): MNHNS, SASEGT. CDR3: CASSPLPGLAGGAYNEQFF. CDR3 bases: TGTGCCAGCAGCCCGCTCCCTGGACTAGCGGGGGGGGCATACAATGAGCAGTTCTTC.

There are many counts of this clonotype. The chain couples TRBV5-5 to TRBJ2-3; 11 nucleotides agree with TRBD2. The V segment lost 4 bases and the J segment 1 base; nucleotides outside the gene matches: 11. The CDR3 length is 18 residues. Looked up from germline, CDR1 is SGHKS and CDR2 is YYEKEE (reference sequence). Here the CDR3 reads CASSARLAGTRGTDTQYF. The CDR3 nucleotides are TGTGCCAGCAGCGCCCGACTAGCGGGGACCCGAGGCACAGATACGCAGTATTTT.

This clonotype was observed a handful of times. The V and J genes are TRBV5-6 and TRBJ1-5; no reliable D call. The CDR3 has 13 residues. Trimming shortened V by 4 bases and J by 9 bases, and 14 bases separated the two germline ends. Germline CDR1 and CDR2: SGHDT and YYEEEE. CDR3 residues: CASSTHELPPQHF. In nucleotides, the CDR3 is TGTGCCAGCAGCACCCATGAACTTCCGCCCCAGCATTTT.

This clonotype appeared a few times. The chain recombines TRBV15 with TRBJ2-5; 11 bases map to TRBD2. Trimming removed 6 bases from V and 3 bases from J; junction bases left unmatched: 6. Germline loops: CDR1 LNHNV, CDR2 YYDKDF (reference sequence). The CDR3 covers 15 residues. The CDR3, as DNA: TGTGCCACCAGGGGGGGACTAGCGGTTAAAGAGACCCAGTACTTC. Its protein product is CATRGGLAVKETQYF.

This clonotype was detected ten times or more. The genes are TRBV2 and TRBJ2-7; tentatively, D is TRBD1 or TRBD2 (6 bases each). The CDR3 totals 12 residues. Germline V gene lookup returns CDR1 SNHLY and CDR2 FYNNEI. Trimming stripped 7 bases from V and 5 bases from J, with 12 bases between. Here the CDR3 reads CASMGGVNEQYF. CDR3 nucleotides: TGTGCCAGCATGGGGGGCGTAAACGAGCAGTACTTC.

The sample holds many counts of this clonotype. The rearrangement uses TRBV2 and TRBJ1-2; a weak D match, TRBD1 (6 bases). Germline lookup yields CDR1 SNHLY and CDR2 FYNNEI. The CDR3 totals 13 residues. V was cut by 8 bases and J by 2 bases, with 12 bases left in between. The CDR3 sequence: CASAQGRNYGYTF. The CDR3 region has the DNA TGTGCCAGCGCCCAGGGGCGGAACTATGGCTACACCTTC.